This T cell receptor beta chain was recorded in a study of T cell repertoires in cytomegalovirus infection. Background on the study: From public TCR beta signatures came an indication of both CMV infection and matching HLA type.

Study observations and caveats: Clonotype analysis showed dominance of the ex vivo response by HLA-C-restricted CMV-specific TCR beta clonotypes. Cumulative public TCR beta family frequency identified carriers of CMV plus the relevant HLA.

The table lists this clonotype with many counts. Its antigen is as yet unknown. TCRdb used MiXCR to reprocess the reads, holding one entry per CDR3 protein. Of around 260,000 distinct CDR3 sequences listed, 9.1% are singletons. Per germline, CDR1 SGHVS and CDR2 FNYEAQ. V dropped 5 bases and J dropped 6; count of bases not matched to a gene: 4. The CDR3 is 14 residues long. The receptor was derived from a human donor in good health (CMV status not recorded). Some clones in this sample may be carry-over from other donors' samples. This chain links TRBV7-6 with TRBJ1-6; 7 bases agree with TRBD1. The sequencing sample was made of PBMCs. CDR3 amino acids: CASSRQGFNSPLHF. The CDR3 DNA is TGTGCCAGCAGCCGACAGGGATTTAATTCACCCCTCCACTTT.